This T cell receptor beta chain was found in a study of blood T cell repertoires in COVID-19 (dated by TCRdb to about 2020). Turning to the overall study: Samples from collaborators originated in the United States, Italy and Spain and spanned both the acute and convalescent phases of COVID-19. The repertoires were released in a freely available public database intended as a resource for research on the immune response to SARS-CoV-2. HLA class I and class II types, where available, came from metadata supplied by the sample provider rather than from assay-based typing. Samples were obtained from the ongoing ImmuneRACE study (first 160 participants) and from 1,254 subjects provided by 6 global collaborators. Nearly every sample came with metadata listing a de-identified subject ID, COVID-19 status, age in years and sex. The dataset comprised deeply sampled blood TCRbeta repertoires from subjects exposed to, actively infected with, or recovered from COVID-19. The material from the prospective study consisted of cDNA or gDNA derived from T cells, B-cell-depleted T cells, or PBMCs. The paper's findings and limits, for the study overall: The quantity of clinical and demographic metadata differed by source and by participant and was supplied without curation.

The immunoSEQ Assay, a bias-controlled multiplex PCR, was used to amplify TCRbeta CDR3 regions from genomic DNA. In the original analysis: The number of nucleated cells in each sample was estimated by amplification of reference gene primers within the assay. Sequence reads were collapsed and filtered to measure the absolute abundance of every unique TCRbeta CDR3 rearrangement. For each sample, productive Simpson clonality was calculated as the square root of Simpson's diversity index over productive rearrangements. TCRdb took over this immuneACCESS table, retaining in-frame rearrangements with V and J assigned. Such tables are incomplete; in checked studies, under half of the missing clones stem from an unresolved V gene, and the remainder is unexplained. V, J and clone size are those of that table, while D and trimming were read from the DNA. The sample profile shows around 150,000 clones; around four fifths of them were found once. Of the sample, roughly 5.6% falls within the top ten clones.

This clone was counted once. Its antigen has not been determined. Base qualities are not provided; no much larger clone lies one nucleotide away. Enrolling through a virtual design, the prospective study's participants ranged in age from about 18 to 100 years and lived across about two dozen United States geographic areas. In the prospective study, participants were assigned to cohorts based on the clinical history participants reported in a screening survey and a study questionnaire. A participant counted as exposed if, within 2 weeks of entering the study, that participant had been in contact with someone who had a PCR-confirmed or clinician-diagnosed COVID-19 case. In the prospective study, whole blood, serum and a nasopharyngeal or oropharyngeal swab were collected from each participant by mobile phlebotomists. Additional blood draws and questionnaires over an approximately 2-month period could optionally be provided by prospective study participants. Blood samples from the prospective study were shipped frozen or at room temperature prior to DNA extraction.

Relative to germline, V is missing 1 base and J is missing 2 bases, with 2 bases of the junction outside any gene match. For CDR1 and CDR2, the germline V gene (reference sequence) lists LNHNV and YYDKDF. The CDR3 measures 16 amino acids from cysteine to phenylalanine. The DNA shown is the 48-base CDR3, in frame from base 1. The material sequenced was PBMCs or T cells enriched from blood (not recorded which). The chain was built from TRBV15 and TRBJ2-3, and TRBD2 matches 11 of the central bases. This receptor was obtained from a man aged 70 or older who had been exposed to COVID-19. The bases read TGTGCCACCAGCAGAGGACTAGCGGGGCCCACAGATACGCAGTATTTT. The translation is CATSRGLAGPTDTQYF.